This TCR beta chain is drawn from a study of T cells in tumors after PD-1 blockade. About the research overall: No patient had prior checkpoint blockade, systemic immunosuppression, or radiotherapy within 4 weeks. During anti-PD-1 treatment, some patients continued daily vismodegib 150 mg.

The ends were cut back, 9 bases at V and 3 bases at J, with 9 bases in the middle. CDR1 and CDR2 from the germline V gene are MNHEY and SVGAGI. The CDR3 is 12 residues long. Assay: immunoSEQ multiplex PCR; the TCRdb copy retains only in-frame clones and omits some. In the table there are tens of thousands of clones, about four fifths of which are singletons. The chain links TRBV6-5 to TRBJ1-5, with no clear D. This TCR was sampled from a human donor with basal cell carcinoma. The material sequenced was PBMCs, taken before anti-PD-1 treatment. CDR3 sequence: CASQTANQPQHF. The CDR3 DNA is TGTGCCAGTCAAACAGCCAATCAGCCCCAGCATTTT.